Listed below are T cell receptor beta chains from one sample, sequenced in a study of cytomegalovirus exposure and HLA in healthy donors. Sequencing was performed with immunoSEQ multiplex PCR; in TCRdb, only in-frame clones are kept and a portion is missing. The top ten clones hold around 8.8% of a sample with 100,000 or so clones, approximately 82% of them seen once. The sequenced sample was PBMCs. Receptor source: a man aged 35-49 years in good health and CMV-seropositive. Each CDR3 is given with its conserved first and last residue. A D gene is named only where the DNA matches it firmly. The size field is filled for only some rows; it gives once, few, many or a size class.

V,size,D,J,CDR3,DNA
TRBV5-1,.,.,TRBJ1-2,CASSLDPQNYGYTF,TGCGCCAGCAGCTTGGATCCCCAGAACTATGGCTACACCTTC
TRBV6-1,.,TRBD1,TRBJ1-5,CASSETTGATQPQHF,TGTGCCAGCAGTGAAACAACAGGGGCCACTCAGCCCCAGCATTTT
TRBV28,.,.,TRBJ1-5,CASSLYMRGNQPQHF,TGTGCCAGCAGTTTGTATATGAGGGGCAATCAGCCCCAGCATTTT
TRBV9,.,.,TRBJ2-7,CASSPDSLSYEQYF,TGTGCCAGCAGCCCGGACAGCCTCTCCTACGAGCAGTACTTC
TRBV19,.,.,TRBJ1-2,CASSQAGANYGYTF,TGTGCCAGTAGTCAGGCGGGCGCTAACTATGGCTACACCTTC
TRBV4-1,.,.,TRBJ2-2,CASSQDPGRVNTGELFF,TGCGCCAGCAGCCAAGATCCGGGCAGGGTGAACACCGGGGAGCTGTTTTTT
TRBV7-2,.,TRBD1,TRBJ1-6,CASSSDRANSPLHF,TGTGCCAGCAGCTCGGACAGGGCAAATTCACCCCTCCACTTT
TRBV5-1,.,TRBD1,TRBJ1-4,CASSPQGAIGEKLFF,TGCGCCAGCAGCCCGCAGGGGGCGATTGGCGAAAAACTGTTTTTT
TRBV18,.,TRBD2,TRBJ2-7,CASSPRGGSNSYEQYF,TGTGCCAGCTCACCACGCGGGGGGTCGAACTCCTACGAGCAGTACTTC
TRBV23-1,.,.,TRBJ2-6,CASSQGSSGANVLTF,TGCGCCAGCAGTCAAGGCAGCTCTGGGGCCAACGTCCTGACTTTC
TRBV5-4,.,.,TRBJ2-4,CASSLAPLATRNIQYF,TGTGCCAGCAGCTTGGCGCCCCTAGCGACTAGGAACATTCAGTACTTC
TRBV29-1,few,TRBD2,TRBJ2-1,CSVGTSGGASQFF,TGCAGCGTAGGGACTAGCGGGGGGGCTTCGCAGTTCTTC
TRBV19,.,TRBD1,TRBJ2-1,CASSYGTVNNEQFF,TGTGCCAGTAGTTACGGGACAGTTAACAATGAGCAGTTCTTC
TRBV29-1,.,TRBD1,TRBJ1-2,CSVEPRGLGCTF,TGCAGCGTTGAACCCAGGGGGCTTGGCTGCACCTTC
TRBV4-1,.,TRBD1,TRBJ1-2,CASSHSDRDYGYTF,TGCGCCAGCAGCCACTCGGACAGGGACTATGGCTACACCTTC
TRBV18,.,.,TRBJ2-3,CASSLGSDTQYF,TGTGCCAGCTCTCTCGGTAGTGATACGCAGTATTTT
TRBV6-6,few,TRBD1,TRBJ1-6,CASVRGQADSPLHF,TGTGCCAGCGTTCGGGGACAGGCAGATTCACCCCTCCACTTT
TRBV10-3,.,TRBD1,TRBJ1-4,CAISESGQGAYSATNEKLFF,TGTGCCATCAGTGAGTCGGGACAGGGGGCTTATTCTGCAACTAATGAAAAACTGTTTTTT
TRBV7-2,.,TRBD2,TRBJ2-3,CASSRRGGLDTQYF,TGTGCCAGCAGCAGGCGGGGGGGCCTGGATACGCAGTATTTT
TRBV27,few,TRBD2,TRBJ2-7,CASRTQRESGSYEQYF,TGTGCCAGCAGGACCCAGCGGGAGAGTGGGTCTTACGAGCAGTACTTC
TRBV7-2,.,TRBD2,TRBJ2-1,CASSLDAWTSYNEQFF,TGTGCCAGCAGCTTAGATGCTTGGACTAGTTACAATGAGCAGTTCTTC
TRBV6-1,.,TRBD1,TRBJ1-2,CASSVTGEHGYTF,TGTGCCAGCAGTGTGACAGGGGAACATGGCTACACCTTC
TRBV5-1,.,.,TRBJ2-7,CASSTDGTYEQYF,TGCGCCAGCAGCACCGACGGGACCTACGAGCAGTACTTC
TRBV7-2,.,.,TRBJ1-1,CASSLGAGYTEAFF,TGTGCCAGCAGCTTAGGCGCAGGGTACACTGAAGCTTTCTTT
TRBV29-1,few,.,TRBJ2-5,CSALGRSRQETQYF,TGCAGCGCGCTGGGGAGATCTCGACAAGAGACCCAGTACTTC
TRBV13,few,TRBD2,TRBJ2-5,CASSLGRGGETQYF,TGTGCCAGCAGCTTAGGCCGGGGGGGAGAGACCCAGTACTTC
TRBV2,.,.,TRBJ1-2,CASSDNWGVYGYTF,TGTGCCAGCAGTGACAACTGGGGCGTCTATGGCTACACCTTC
TRBV7-2,.,TRBD2,TRBJ2-2,CASSPRLAGINTGELFF,TGTGCCAGCAGCCCCAGACTAGCGGGGATAAACACCGGGGAGCTGTTTTTT